The present T cell receptor beta chain was sequenced within a study of tumor-infiltrating lymphocytes in primary liver carcinoma. The sample holds many counts of this clonotype. TCR beta cDNA was made from approximately 500 ng total RNA with a constant-region primer. Libraries for TCR beta were built through three nested multiplex PCR rounds, which together made up a slightly modified ARM-PCR procedure. TRBV1-TRBV30 forward primers and a C-beta reverse primer were used in the first two PCR rounds, which each ran for about 10 cycles. TCRdb passed the multiplex PCR reads through MiXCR, listing each CDR3 protein once. The data show 65,000 to 90,000 distinct CDR3 sequences, with about three quarters seen just once and 19% held by the top ten. Co-extracting RNA and DNA was done with about 18-33 mg of unsorted bulk tissue as input. Resection treated the patients' primary liver carcinoma. Infection with HBV was chronic in patients; they were treatment-naive. Five separate regions per tumor were sampled.

Germline lookup yields CDR1 SGHRS and CDR2 YFSETQ. The CDR3 length is 14 residues. The V end was cut by 0 bases, the J end by 0 bases, with 3 bases between. The sample consisted of liver tumor tissue from sampling region 1. Subset given: tumor region T1, superior pole. This receptor was taken from a man between 35 and 55 years old with primary liver carcinoma and hepatitis B virus infection. The rearrangement links TRBV5-1 to TRBJ2-2; no definite D call. The CDR3 nucleotides read TGCGCCAGCAGCTTGGGGGCGAACACCGGGGAGCTGTTTTTT. Its protein product is CASSLGANTGELFF.